Listed below are T cell receptor beta chains from one sample, sequenced in a study of shared clonotypes between healthy human individuals. TCRdb keeps only in-frame clones here, not all; method: immunoSEQ multiplex PCR. Of millions of clones in the sample, 90% to 95% are singletons; the top ten hold more than 1.5%. Sequenced: naive CD8+ T cells from PBMCs. All receptors come from a man aged 18 to 30 in good health. Some clones in this sample may be carry-over from other donors' samples. The CDR3 runs from the conserved cysteine through the conserved F or W. The order of the fields is V gene, clone size, D gene, J gene, CDR3 DNA, CDR3 protein. The D gene is left open where the match is weak. Where a row states a size, it is once, few, many or the class of an expanded clone; other rows omit it.

TRBV4-3,.,TRBD1,TRBJ1-1,TGCGCCAGCAGCCAAGACTGGTGGACAGGGGGGACTGAAGCTTTCTTT,CASSQDWWTGGTEAFF
TRBV7-9,.,.,TRBJ2-5,TGTGCCAGCAGCTTAGCCTGGGAGACCCAGTACTTC,CASSLAWETQYF
TRBV13,.,.,TRBJ1-2,TGTGCCAGCAGTTATTCCCCAGACAGTCACTATGGCTACACCTTC,CASSYSPDSHYGYTF
TRBV28,.,TRBD2,TRBJ2-7,TGTGCCAGCAGTTTTTTGGCGGGAGACTCCTACGAGCAGTACTTC,CASSFLAGDSYEQYF
TRBV27,.,TRBD1,TRBJ2-7,TGTGCCAGCAGTTTTGGGACAGGGGTGTACGAGCAGTACTTC,CASSFGTGVYEQYF
TRBV27,few,.,TRBJ1-5,TGTGCCAGCAGTTTGTGGGTCACTCAGCCCCAGCATTTT,CASSLWVTQPQHF
TRBV5-1,.,.,TRBJ2-4,TGCGCCAGCAGCTTGGCTCTTTCCAAAAACATTCAGTACTTC,CASSLALSKNIQYF
TRBV5-1,.,TRBD1,TRBJ1-5,TGCGCCAGCAGCTTGGGGACAGGGAATCAGCCCCAGCATTTT,CASSLGTGNQPQHF
TRBV4-3,.,.,TRBJ2-5,TGCGCCAGCAGCCAAGTCATTGCCCGGGAGAAAGGGGAGACCCAGTACTTC,CASSQVIAREKGETQYF
TRBV29-1,.,TRBD1,TRBJ1-2,TGCAGCGTGGCCGGACAGGGCCACTACACCTTC,CSVAGQGHYTF
TRBV30,few,.,TRBJ1-1,TGTGCCTGGGACCTCGGGACTGAAGCTTTCTTT,CAWDLGTEAFF
TRBV6-5,.,TRBD2,TRBJ2-7,TGTGCCACCCAGATAAGGACTAGCGGGGCCTACGAGCAGTACTTC,CATQIRTSGAYEQYF
TRBV27,.,.,TRBJ2-7,TGTGCCAGCAGTCCGGGAATCTCCTACGAGCAGTACTTC,CASSPGISYEQYF
TRBV27,once,.,TRBJ2-7,TGTGCCAGCAGTTTAATGGGTGAGCAGTACTTC,CASSLMGEQYF
TRBV4-3,.,.,TRBJ2-5,TGCGCCAGCAGCCAAGATAGGGCCGGGGAGACCCAGTACTTC,CASSQDRAGETQYF
TRBV7-2,.,.,TRBJ2-7,TGTGCCAGCAGCTTTCCCAGCCCCTACGAGCAGTACTTC,CASSFPSPYEQYF
TRBV7-9,.,.,TRBJ2-1,TGTGCCAGCAGCTTAATCGGGGATGAGCAGTTCTTC,CASSLIGDEQFF
TRBV27,.,.,TRBJ2-2,TGTGCCAGCAGTTTCAAGGGGGGTCCCGGGGAGCTGTTTTTT,CASSFKGGPGELFF
TRBV7-9,.,TRBD2,TRBJ2-1,TGTGCCAGCAGCCCACCAGCGGGAACGTCCTACAATGAGCAGTTCTTC,CASSPPAGTSYNEQFF
TRBV7-9,.,.,TRBJ1-2,TGTGCCAGCAGCCCGGGGAGAATTGGCTATGGCTACACCTTC,CASSPGRIGYGYTF
TRBV19,.,.,TRBJ1-5,TGTGCCAGTAGTATAGGAGGCAGGGCTCAGCCCCAGCATTTT,CASSIGGRAQPQHF
TRBV7-8,.,.,TRBJ2-7,TGTGCCAGCAGCGAGAGGGACGAGCAGTACTTC,CASSERDEQYF
TRBV10-3,.,TRBD2,TRBJ2-2,TGTGCCATCAGTGAGCGGGAGGACGCCCCGGGGCCATACACCGGGGAGCTGTTTTTT,CAISEREDAPGPYTGELFF
TRBV27,.,.,TRBJ2-2,TGTGCCAGCAGCTGGGCTACTAACACCGGGGAGCTGTTTTTT,CASSWATNTGELFF
TRBV10-2,.,.,TRBJ2-7,TGCGCCAGCAGTGAGGGAGGGACAGACTACTACGAGCAGTACTTC,CASSEGGTDYYEQYF
TRBV10-3,.,TRBD2,TRBJ2-1,TGTGCCATCTCCGAAGTAGCGGGACAACAATTTGAGCAGTTCTTC,CAISEVAGQQFEQFF
TRBV19,few,.,TRBJ1-1,TGTGCCAGTAGTATAGGCACACTGGAAACGAACACTGAAGCTTTCTTT,CASSIGTLETNTEAFF
TRBV11-2,.,.,TRBJ2-5,TGTGCCAGCAGCTCCCGGGAGTTGTACCAAGAGACCCAGTACTTC,CASSSRELYQETQYF
TRBV27,.,.,TRBJ2-5,TGTGCCAGCAGTCCCGACTGGTCCCAGACCCAGTACTTC,CASSPDWSQTQYF
TRBV28,.,.,TRBJ2-3,TGTGCCAGCAGTTTTATGAGTGGGTTGGATACGCAGTATTTT,CASSFMSGLDTQYF
TRBV4-3,.,.,TRBJ2-1,TGCGCCAGCAGCCACCGGGACGGGTCCTACAATGAGCAGTTCTTC,CASSHRDGSYNEQFF
TRBV28,.,.,TRBJ2-5,TGTGCCAGCAGTTTATTAGGCGGGGAGTCTCAAGAGACCCAGTACTTC,CASSLLGGESQETQYF
TRBV15,.,.,TRBJ2-3,TGTGCCACCAGCACCCGGGCGGGCGGAGCTGCAGATACGCAGTATTTT,CATSTRAGGAADTQYF
TRBV7-6,.,TRBD1,TRBJ2-5,TGTGCCAGCAGGTACAGGGGGCAAGAGACCCAGTACTTC,CASRYRGQETQYF
TRBV18,.,.,TRBJ2-7,TGTGCCAGCTCACCACCGGTCCGGGTTGGGTACGAGCAGTACTTC,CASSPPVRVGYEQYF
TRBV28,.,.,TRBJ1-5,TGTGCCAGCTCTGGACTGAATAGCAATCAGCCCCAGCATTTT,CASSGLNSNQPQHF
TRBV10-3,once,.,TRBJ1-2,TGTGCCATCAGGGGGGTTGAAGGCTACACCTTC,CAIRGVEGYTF
TRBV28,.,TRBD2,TRBJ2-1,TGTGCCAGCAGTACCCTCGGGGGGAGTGAGCAGTTCTTC,CASSTLGGSEQFF
TRBV19,.,.,TRBJ2-1,TGTGCCAGTAGTCTCTTCGGCAGAATAAATGAGCAGTTCTTC,CASSLFGRINEQFF
TRBV19,.,TRBD1,TRBJ1-1,TGTGCCAGTAGTGTCCGACAGGGGAGGGACACTGAAGCTTTCTTT,CASSVRQGRDTEAFF
TRBV19,.,TRBD1,TRBJ2-7,TGTGCCAGTAGTATAGGGGGGACAGACTACGAGCAGTACTTC,CASSIGGTDYEQYF
TRBV7-3,.,.,TRBJ2-4,TGTGCCAGCAGCTTAAGCGGGCGAGGAGAGGGCATTCAGTACTTC,CASSLSGRGEGIQYF
TRBV4-1,.,TRBD1,TRBJ1-1,TGCGCCAGCAGCCTTCGGACAGGACTGAACACTGAAGCTTTCTTT,CASSLRTGLNTEAFF
TRBV28,.,.,TRBJ1-5,TGTGCCAGCAGTTTCCTACGGGCGCGGGGGATCCAGCATTTT,CASSFLRARGIQHF
TRBV2,.,.,TRBJ2-3,TGTGCCAGCAGTGATTTAGGACTCAGTATTTTCCCAGATACGCAGTATTTT,CASSDLGLSIFPDTQYF